These 18 T cell receptor beta chains came from one sample sequenced in a study of Tregs in tolerant kidney transplant recipients. Sequenced by immunoSEQ multiplex PCR; TCRdb stores in-frame clones only, minus some. The sample lists some 64,000 clones; less than 98% were seen once. Here the sequenced sample was Tregs from blood, taken before the transplant. These receptors all stem from a human donor who received a combined kidney and bone marrow transplant.

The chain has TRBV5-4 and TRBJ2-5; 10 bases map to TRBD2. The germline V gene has CDR1 SGHNT and CDR2 YYREEE (reference sequence). After removal of 4 bases from V and 5 bases from J, the junction contained 8 bases not matched to a gene. This CDR3 is built from 15 residues. In DNA form, the CDR3 reads TGTGCCAGCAGCAACCGACTAGCGGGTTGGGAGACCCAGTACTTC. The encoded protein is CASSNRLAGWETQYF.

V and J are TRBV19 and TRBJ1-2; the D is unclear. Deletions cut 7 bases from V and 4 bases from J, with 7 bases between. Per germline, CDR1 LNHDA and CDR2 SQIVND (reference sequence). The CDR3 length is 11 residues. This CDR3 is CASMSGYGYTF. CDR3 nucleotide sequence: TGTGCCAGTATGTCCGGCTATGGCTACACCTTC. The variable domain in full, with the rest retrieved from reference TRBV19 and TRBJ1-2, is DGGITQSPKYLFRKEGQNVTLSCEQNLNHDAMYWYRQDPGQGLRLIYYSQIVNDFQKGDIAEGYSVSREKKESFPLTVTSAQKNPTAFYLCASMSGYGYTFGSGTRLTVV.

This clone has a single count. This chain links TRBV4-3 with TRBJ2-2; D unclear. Germline V CDR1 and CDR2: LGHNA, YSLEER. CDR3 length: 13 residues. V was cut by 0 bases and J by 7 bases, with 6 bases left in between. The CDR3 sequence: CASSQDLNGELFF. CDR3 DNA sequence: TGCGCCAGCAGCCAAGATCTTAACGGGGAGCTGTTTTTT.

A note on this clone: Germline and junction disagree at one end, which may indicate a read error. The rearrangement uses TRBV23-1 and TRBJ2-7, with TRBD1 matching over 12 bases. TRBV23-1 is identified as an open reading frame with a role that is uncertain. The CDR3 runs 14 residues. The CDR3, as DNA: TGCGCCAGCAGTCAAAGGGACAGGGGGCGCGTCGACAACTTC. Translating it yields CASSQRDRGRVDNF.

The chain has TRBV18 and TRBJ2-7; D is unresolved. The ends were cut back, 3 bases at V and 4 bases at J, with 10 bases in the middle. CDR1 is KGHSH and CDR2 is LQKENI in the germline V gene. The CDR3 contains 13 residues. CDR3 residues: CASSPTETYEQYF. CDR3 coding DNA: TGTGCCAGCTCACCGACTGAAACATACGAGCAGTACTTC.

This chain links TRBV7-2 with TRBJ1-4, with D possibly matching TRBD1 (6 bases). This CDR3 has 15 amino acids. V was trimmed by 5 bases and J by 4 bases, leaving 14 bases between them. CDR1 and CDR2 (germline): SGHTA, FQGNSA. CDR3 coding DNA: TGTGCCAGCAGCCCCTTTGGACAGAATAATGAAAAACTGTTTTTT. Translated, it gives CASSPFGQNNEKLFF.

The V and J genes are TRBV18 and TRBJ2-5; 7 positions match TRBD1. The CDR3 covers 13 residues. V trimming: 5 bases; J trimming: 2 bases; junction bases outside the gene matches: 2. Germline V gives CDR1 KGHSH, CDR2 LQKENI. CDR3 sequence reads: CASSRTGQETQYF. The CDR3 DNA reads as TGTGCCAGCTCAAGGACAGGACAAGAGACCCAGTACTTC.

The chain couples TRBV7-3 to TRBJ2-3; D is possibly TRBD1 (5 bases). V was trimmed by 5 bases and J by 2 bases, leaving 14 bases between them. The CDR3 contains 15 residues. Germline values: CDR1 SGHTA, CDR2 FQGTGA. CDR3 sequence: CASSPRAINTDTQYF. CDR3 DNA: TGTGCCAGCAGCCCCAGGGCGATAAACACAGATACGCAGTATTTT.

The J gene is TRBJ2-7, the V gene TRBV19; tentatively, D is TRBD1 (7 bases). With 3 bases removed from V and 4 bases from J, the gap between germline ends came to 16 bases. This CDR3 region has 15 residues. Germline values: CDR1 LNHDA, CDR2 SQIVND (reference sequence). CDR3 protein: CASSMTGRGTYEQYF. The CDR3 DNA sequence: TGTGCCAGTAGTATGACCGGCAGGGGGACTTACGAGCAGTACTTC.

This clone occurred once. The chain joins TRBV18 to TRBJ1-2; 10 bases agree with TRBD1. Germline V lookup: CDR1 KGHSH, CDR2 LQKENI. The V and J ends lost 4 bases and 2 bases, in that order; junction bases with no gene match: 1. The length of the CDR3 is 14 residues. The chain's CDR3 is CASSLDRGNYGYTF. The DNA for the CDR3 is TGTGCCAGCTCACTGGACAGGGGGAACTATGGCTACACCTTC.

The CDR3 region is CSARVGHEQFF. The CDR3 DNA follows: TGCAGTGCTAGAGTCGGTCATGAGCAGTTCTTC. The chain links TRBV20-1 to TRBJ2-1; no definite D call. The CDR3 totals 11 residues. Germline V gives CDR1 DFQATT, CDR2 SNEGSKA (reference sequence). Trimming removed 1 base from V and 8 bases from J, with 6 bases in between.

The chain is built from TRBV7-2 and TRBJ2-5; D gene ambiguous. In germline, CDR1 is SGHTA, CDR2 FQGNSA. The length of the CDR3 is 14 residues. Trimming pared 2 bases from V and 1 base from J, leaving 8 bases between. The CDR3 here is CASSLYPGQETQYF. The DNA of the CDR3 is TGTGCCAGCAGCTTATACCCGGGCCAAGAGACCCAGTACTTC.

V usage is TRBV2 and J usage is TRBJ2-7, with TRBD1 as a possible D gene (5 bases). CDR3 size: 13 residues. Germline V lookup: CDR1 SNHLY, CDR2 FYNNEI. The ends were cut back, 4 bases at V and 0 bases at J, with 7 bases in the middle. The CDR3 sequence: CASSAGHSYEQYF. The CDR3 DNA sequence: TGTGCCAGCAGTGCAGGACACTCCTACGAGCAGTACTTC.

V and J are TRBV5-1 and TRBJ2-7; possible D gene TRBD1, 6 bases. Germline V gene sequence: CDR1 SGHRS, CDR2 YFSETQ. This CDR3 comprises 14 residues. Trimming pared 3 bases from V and 2 bases from J, leaving 12 bases between. The CDR3 DNA reads as TGCGCCAGCAGCTACACAGGGCCCCCCTACGAGCAGTACTTC. It codes for CASSYTGPPYEQYF.

This clone is a singleton in its sample. The rearrangement joins TRBV11-3 to TRBJ1-4, with 8 bases that match TRBD1. The ends lost 5 bases at V and 4 bases at J; junction bases unmatched: 9. This CDR3 has 16 residues. The germline V gene has CDR1 SGHNT and CDR2 YENEEA. The CDR3 nucleotides are TGTGCCAGCAGCCCCGGGACAGGCAACTATAATGAAAAACTGTTTTTT. Translated, it gives CASSPGTGNYNEKLFF.

The genes are TRBV18 and TRBJ1-1; D gene uncertain. Germline assignment: CDR1 KGHSH and CDR2 LQKENI. The CDR3 has 14 residues. V lost 5 bases to trimming and J lost 4 bases, with 14 bases between them. CDR3 nucleotide sequence: TGTGCCAGCTCAGCGTTTGAAAGCGGCACTGAAGCTTTCTTT. As protein: CASSAFESGTEAFF.

This chain joins TRBV27 and TRBJ1-6; 7 positions agree with TRBD1. The J segment lost 4 bases and the V segment lost 2 bases, leaving 5 bases of the junction unmatched. This CDR3 has 16 residues. Germline CDR1 and CDR2: MNHEY and SMNVEV (reference sequence). Written as DNA, the CDR3 is TGTGCCAGCAGTTTAGGAAGGGGGCGATATAATTCACCCCTCCACTTT. Protein sequence: CASSLGRGRYNSPLHF.

This clone was detected once. This chain connects TRBV30 to TRBJ1-1; 10 positions agree with TRBD1. The CDR3 has 11 residues. V was pared by 2 bases and J by 10 bases, with 1 base of the junction left unmatched. Germline CDR1 GTSNPN, CDR2 SVGIG (reference sequence). This CDR3 reads CAWSRDRGAFF. The CDR3 DNA sequence: TGTGCCTGGAGTAGGGACAGGGGAGCTTTCTTT.